This T cell receptor (beta chain) stems from a study of shared clonotypes between healthy human individuals (dated by TCRdb to 2020 to 2022). As for the study more broadly: A few men and a couple of women, aged 18 to 49 years, made up the cohort. The study deeply sequenced blood TCR repertoires of about five healthy adults to estimate repertoire size and the extent of clonotype sharing between individuals. For each donor, three plates each were used for CD4 naive and CD4 memory, two plates were used for CD8 naive, and one plate was used for CD8 memory. Different laboratories and diverse techniques were used to prepare libraries and sequence TCR repertoires, to increase sequencing depth and limit assay-specific biases. Leukapheresis yielded between about 0.85 and 9.5 billion PBMCs per donor. What the research found in general, with its limitations: Sampling was limited to blood, and TCR repertoires in tissue likely differ from TCR repertoires in blood. Compared with non-shared clonotypes, the clonotypes found in all four sorted-subset donors had higher generation probabilities. Sharing across a handful of donors was observed for about 5% of naive CD4, less than 4% of naive CD8, 2% to 2.5% of memory CD4, and around 0.42% of memory CD8 clonotypes. Naive subsets generally had larger estimated clonotype richness than memory subsets. Incomplete sequencing was indicated by rarefaction of sorted-subset datasets, despite the large sequencing depth. Because the study included only a small number of donors, the genetic and exposure-history diversity represented was limited. Based on pairwise subsampling, the degree of clonotype sharing among donors was expected to be affected by sequencing depth.

The donors were healthy, HIV-negative adults who had no recently reported acute infections or vaccinations. Only Caucasian adults living in Nashville, Tennessee, USA were represented among the donors. CD4+ T cells were enriched by magnetic negative selection, after which naive cells were positively selected on CD45RA and the negative fraction was taken as the memory subset. Blood was collected by leukapheresis, and PBMCs were isolated by Ficoll-Histopaque density gradient centrifugation and then cryopreserved in liquid nitrogen vapor phase. Analytical flow cytometry was used to check the purity and quantity of every magnetically sorted T cell population. Genomic DNA was isolated from every sorted fraction and measured by UV absorbance on a Nanodrop 2000c. V is cut back by 6 bases and J by 4 bases, with 11 bases in the junction unmatched. Reading the germline V gene gives CDR1 MGHDK and CDR2 SYGVNS. The CDR3 spans 15 residues, from the cysteine through the phenylalanine. Of all the DNA, just the CDR3 is kept, 45 bases in frame from base 1.

Concerning this clone: Its antigen specificity is not known. Base qualities are missing; no much larger clone stands one base away.

TCR CDR3 regions were amplified from genomic DNA by multiplex PCR using the deep immunoSEQ assay. Extracted genomic DNA from each cell subset was spread evenly across all wells of several immunoSEQ 96-well plates, with each plate serving as a replicate. For sorted subsets, about 200 ng genomic DNA, equal to 30,000 or so T cell genomes, was loaded into each replicate PCR. The purified libraries were quantified using a Qubit 3.0 fluorometer, sized with a Bioanalyzer 2100, and then quantified again using the KAPA Library Quantification kit. Every immunoSEQ 96-well plate was sequenced on a dedicated single-read 150-cycle Illumina NextSeq 550 flow cell. For the original study's pipeline: Because the immunoSEQ output held only junctional sequences and lacked quality scores, the filtering could not match the filtering applied to full-length reads. Sequences were annotated with PyIR, a Python wrapper for IgBLAST v1.9, using IMGT germline references to assign V/J genes and CDR3. Reads were filtered out if the reads had weak V/J assignments (E-value above 1e-6), no CDR3, stop codons, out-of-frame junctions, or ambiguous translated residues. V3J clonotypes were defined as sequences sharing the same inferred V gene, J gene, and CDR3 amino acid sequence. Percentage overlap between repertoires was computed as shared unique clonotypes divided by the size of the smaller repertoire. RTK rarefaction, the Chao1 estimator, and Recon v2.1 estimates of unobserved clonotypes were used to assess repertoire richness. OLGA was used to compute generation probabilities for all TCRbeta clonotypes that the gDNA method yielded from a handful of donors. Not all clones reach the TCRdb copy of this immuneACCESS table, which keeps in-frame sequences only. Checked studies attribute under half of the gap to unresolved V genes and leave the rest unexplained. The DNA gave D and trimming, while V, J and clone size come from that table. The sample table records roughly 2,500,000 clones; approximately 93% of these occur just once. About 0.34% of the sample goes to the ten largest clones.

This sequence was found in a young man in good health. Some clones in this sample may be carry-over from other donors' samples. Sequenced: naive CD4+ T cells from PBMCs. The cell subset or site label on this specimen signifies: CD45RA+ positively selected. The sequence links TRBV25-1 to TRBJ2-5; the central 7 bases match TRBD1. The CDR3 protein sequence reads: CASSPLRQGRETQYF. The nucleotide sequence is TGTGCCAGCAGCCCCCTCCGACAGGGCCGAGAGACCCAGTACTTC.